A single sample is the source of the 8 T cell receptor beta chains below, sequenced in a study of cytomegalovirus exposure and HLA in healthy donors. PCR was performed using 60 Vbeta and 13 Jbeta primers. Libraries were prepared by immunoSEQ multiplex PCR; TCRdb keeps only in-frame clonotypes and omits some of them. This sample's clone table lists around 75,000 clones. Sequencing was done on a sample of PBMCs. Source of these receptors: a man over 45 in good health and CMV-seropositive.

V gene TRBV5-6 combines with J gene TRBJ1-5; a weak D match, TRBD1 (6 bases). Germline V gene lookup returns CDR1 SGHDT and CDR2 YYEEEE. V gave up 3 bases and J gave up 4 bases, with 11 bases separating them. This CDR3 region has 14 residues. The CDR3 protein is CASSSGQRNQPQHF. CDR3 bases: TGTGCCAGCAGCTCTGGACAGAGAAATCAGCCCCAGCATTTT. Looking up the rest from reference TRBV5-6 and TRBJ1-5 gives the full variable domain: DAGVTQSPTHLIKTRGQQVTLRCSPKSGHDTVSWYQQALGQGPQFIFQYYEEEERQRGNFPDRFSGHQFPNYSSELNVNALLLGDSALYLCASSSGQRNQPQHFGDGTRLSIL.

The genes are TRBV27 and TRBJ1-3; D gene ambiguous. Between the trimmed V and J ends, which lost 6 bases and 3 bases, there was a span of 9 bases. The V gene's germline CDR1 is MNHEY and CDR2 SMNVEV (reference sequence). CDR3 length: 13 amino acids. This chain's CDR3 is CASRRENGNTIYF. The CDR3 DNA reads TGTGCCAGCAGGAGGGAAAATGGAAACACCATATATTTT.

In DNA, the CDR3 is TGTGCCAGCAGCGTAGAACTATCCGGAAGCACTGAAGCTTTCTTT. It yields the protein CASSVELSGSTEAFF. This rearrangement joins TRBV9 to TRBJ1-1; D gene uncertain. Germline V lookup: CDR1 SGDLS, CDR2 YYNGEE. The CDR3 length is 15 residues. The V end was cut by 0 bases, the J end by 4 bases, with 13 bases between.

This chain connects TRBV28 to TRBJ2-7; 7 positions match TRBD2. The V segment lost 6 bases and the J segment 4 bases; nucleotides outside the gene matches: 9. The CDR3 has 14 amino acids. Germline V gene data show CDR1 as MDHEN and CDR2 as SYDVKM. The CDR3 nucleotides read TGTGCCAGCAGACCGGGACTACCGGGTTACGAGCAGTACTTC. Translating it yields CASRPGLPGYEQYF.

This chain joins TRBV5-8 and TRBJ2-3, with 7 bases matching TRBD1. Per the germline V gene, CDR1 is SGHTS and CDR2 is YDEGEE. The CDR3 is 17 amino acids. Germline trimming cut 0 bases from V and 3 bases from J; bases unmatched to any gene: 10. For the CDR3, the DNA is TGTGCCAGCAGCTTGGGGATGTCAGGGGGTATGACAGATACGCAGTATTTT. Protein sequence: CASSLGMSGGMTDTQYF.

The rearrangement uses TRBV10-2 and TRBJ2-5; D not certain. The CDR3 consists of 13 residues. V lost 2 bases, J lost 4 bases, and 8 bases lay in between. Germline loops: CDR1 WSHSY, CDR2 SAAADI. The CDR3 sequence is CASSEHSGETQYF. DNA for the CDR3: TGCGCCAGCAGTGAGCACAGTGGAGAGACCCAGTACTTC.

This chain links TRBV19 with TRBJ2-1; 7 bases agree with TRBD2. CDR1 and CDR2 from the germline V gene are LNHDA and SQIVND (reference sequence). CDR3 length: 17 residues. Losses at the gene ends were 1 base for V and 4 bases for J; bases not matched to a gene: 10. CDR3 loop: CASSIGLAFLGYNEQFF. Written as DNA, the CDR3 is TGTGCCAGTAGTATAGGACTAGCATTCTTGGGGTACAATGAGCAGTTCTTC.

The gene calls are TRBV19 and TRBJ2-2; 8 bases line up with TRBD2. Germline-derived CDR1 and CDR2 are LNHDA and SQIVND (reference sequence). The CDR3 has 16 amino acids. V shed 1 base, J shed 7 bases, and the junction held 8 bases outside the gene matches. The CDR3 coding sequence is TGTGCCAGTAGTATAGTCCAGCGGGAGATCGGCGGGGAGCTGTTTTTT. This translates into CASSIVQREIGGELFF.